This TCR beta chain was captured by sequencing in a study of blood T cell repertoires in COVID-19. The CDR3 totals 18 residues. The germline CDR1 and CDR2 sequences are MNHEY and SMNVEV (reference sequence). Trimming removed 10 bases from V and 6 bases from J, with 34 bases in between. This clone was detected a few times. TCRdb keeps only in-frame clones here, not all; method: immunoSEQ multiplex PCR. Of around 120,000 clones in the sample, approximately 70% were seen once. This clonotype was sampled from an older man with acute or convalescent COVID-19. The V call is TRBV27, the J call TRBJ2-7, with D possibly TRBD2 on 5 matching bases. Sequencing was done on a sample of peripheral blood. The CDR3 protein is CATPLTPPGVRRICEQYF. CDR3 DNA sequence: TGTGCCACTCCACTTACCCCTCCCGGCGTGAGGAGGATCTGCGAGCAGTACTTC.